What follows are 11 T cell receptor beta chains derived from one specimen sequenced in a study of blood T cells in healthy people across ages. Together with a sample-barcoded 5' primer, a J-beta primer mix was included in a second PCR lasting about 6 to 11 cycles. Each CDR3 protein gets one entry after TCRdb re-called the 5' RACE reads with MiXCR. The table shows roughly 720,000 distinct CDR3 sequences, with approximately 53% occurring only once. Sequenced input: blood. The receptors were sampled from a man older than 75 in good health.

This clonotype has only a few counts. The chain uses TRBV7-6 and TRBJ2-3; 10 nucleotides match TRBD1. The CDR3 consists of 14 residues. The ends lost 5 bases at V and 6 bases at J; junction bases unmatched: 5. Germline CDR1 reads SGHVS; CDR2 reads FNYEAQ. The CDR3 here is CASSPGQGGDTQYF. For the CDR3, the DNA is TGTGCCAGCAGCCCTGGACAGGGGGGGGATACGCAGTATTTT.

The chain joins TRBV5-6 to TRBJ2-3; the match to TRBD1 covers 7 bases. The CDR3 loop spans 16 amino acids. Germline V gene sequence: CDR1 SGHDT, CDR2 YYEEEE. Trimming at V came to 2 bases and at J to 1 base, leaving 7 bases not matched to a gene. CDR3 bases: TGTGCCAGCAGCTTCCCGACAGGGTGGGGCACAGATACGCAGTATTTT. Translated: CASSFPTGWGTDTQYF.

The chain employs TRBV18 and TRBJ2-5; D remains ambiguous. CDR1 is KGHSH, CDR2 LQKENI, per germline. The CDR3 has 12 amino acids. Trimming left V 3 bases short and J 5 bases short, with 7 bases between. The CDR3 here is CASSPARETQYF. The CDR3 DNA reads TGTGCCAGCTCACCGGCGAGGGAGACCCAGTACTTC.

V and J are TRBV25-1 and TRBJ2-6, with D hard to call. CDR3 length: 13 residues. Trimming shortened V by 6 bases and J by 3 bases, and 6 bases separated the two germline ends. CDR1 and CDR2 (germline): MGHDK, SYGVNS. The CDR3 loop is CASRLNGANVLTF. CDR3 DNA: TGTGCCAGCAGGCTTAATGGGGCCAACGTCCTGACTTTC. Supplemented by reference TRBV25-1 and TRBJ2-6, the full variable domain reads EADIYQTPRYLVIGTGKKITLECSQTMGHDKMYWYQQDPGMELHLIHYSYGVNSTEKGDLSSESTVSRIRTEHFPLTLESARPSHTSQYLCASRLNGANVLTFGAGSRLTVL.

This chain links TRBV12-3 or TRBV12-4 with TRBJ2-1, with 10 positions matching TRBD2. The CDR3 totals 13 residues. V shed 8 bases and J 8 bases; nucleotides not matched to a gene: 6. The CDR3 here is CASGQREGYEQFF. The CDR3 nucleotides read TGTGCCAGCGGACAGCGGGAGGGGTATGAGCAGTTCTTC.

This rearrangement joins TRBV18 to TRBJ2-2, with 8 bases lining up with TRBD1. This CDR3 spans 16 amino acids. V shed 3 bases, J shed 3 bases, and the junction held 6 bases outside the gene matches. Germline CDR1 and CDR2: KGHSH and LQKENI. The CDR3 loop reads CASSPATGADTGELFF. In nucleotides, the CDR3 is TGTGCCAGCTCACCTGCGACAGGGGCCGACACCGGGGAGCTGTTTTTT. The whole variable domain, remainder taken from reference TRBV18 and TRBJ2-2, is NAGVMQNPRHLVRRRGQEARLRCSPMKGHSHVYWYRQLPEEGLKFMVYLQKENIIDESGMPKERFSAEFPKEGPSILRIQQVVRGDSAAYFCASSPATGADTGELFFGEGSRLTVL.

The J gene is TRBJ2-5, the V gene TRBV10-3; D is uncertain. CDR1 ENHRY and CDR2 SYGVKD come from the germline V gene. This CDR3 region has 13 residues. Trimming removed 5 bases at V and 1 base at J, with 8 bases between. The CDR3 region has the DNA TGTGCCATCAGTCTCGCTAGCCAAGAGACCCAGTACTTC. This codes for CAISLASQETQYF.

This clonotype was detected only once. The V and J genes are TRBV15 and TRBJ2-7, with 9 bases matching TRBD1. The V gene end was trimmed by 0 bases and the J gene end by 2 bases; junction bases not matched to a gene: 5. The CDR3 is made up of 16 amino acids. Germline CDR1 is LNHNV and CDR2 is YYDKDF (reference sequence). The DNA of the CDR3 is TGTGCCACCAGCAGAGAGGACAGGGGAGTAGCCTACGAGCAGTACTTC. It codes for CATSREDRGVAYEQYF.

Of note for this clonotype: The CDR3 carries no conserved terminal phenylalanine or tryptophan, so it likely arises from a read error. CDR3 amino acids: CASSRQLAGGHNEQFL. The CDR3 nucleotides read TGTGCCAGCAGCCGTCAACTAGCGGGAGGGCATAATGAGCAGTTCTTA. The V call is TRBV3-1, the J call TRBJ2-1; 13 bases are shared with TRBD2. There are 16 residues in the CDR3. Germline assignment: CDR1 LGHDT and CDR2 YNNKEL (reference sequence). V shed 4 bases, J shed 7 bases, and the junction held 7 bases outside the gene matches.

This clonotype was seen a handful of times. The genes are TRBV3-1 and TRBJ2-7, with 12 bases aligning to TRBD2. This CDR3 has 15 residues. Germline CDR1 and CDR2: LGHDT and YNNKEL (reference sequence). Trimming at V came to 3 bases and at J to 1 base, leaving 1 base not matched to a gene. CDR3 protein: CASSQLAGGSYEQYF. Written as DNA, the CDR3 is TGTGCCAGCAGCCAGCTAGCGGGAGGGTCCTACGAGCAGTACTTC.

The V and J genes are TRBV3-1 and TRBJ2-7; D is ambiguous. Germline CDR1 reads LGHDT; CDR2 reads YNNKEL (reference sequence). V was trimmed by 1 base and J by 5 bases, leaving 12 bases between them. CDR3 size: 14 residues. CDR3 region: CASSQGSKTNEQYF. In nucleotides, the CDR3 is TGTGCCAGCAGCCAAGGATCCAAAACCAACGAGCAGTACTTC.